The clone carrying this T cell receptor (beta chain) appeared a few times. Reverse transcription of about 0.5 to 1 ug RNA used random hexamers. TCRdb ran MiXCR on the immunoSEQ multiplex PCR reads and lists one entry per CDR3 protein. The repertoire includes a few hundred thousand distinct CDR3 sequences, just over 90% of them detected once, and roughly 0.072% sits in the top ten. Germline V gene lookup returns CDR1 LGHDT and CDR2 YNNKEL (reference sequence). This CDR3 spans 10 amino acids. V lost 7 bases to trimming and J lost 2 bases, with 2 bases between them. The data originate from a study of CD8 T cells in Susac syndrome.

The J gene is TRBJ2-5, the V gene TRBV3-1; D uncertain. The sample comprised CD4+ T cells from PBMCs. The receptor was isolated from a human donor with multiple sclerosis. CDR3 amino acids: CASTQETQYF. DNA of the CDR3: TGTGCCAGCACTCAAGAGACCCAGTACTTC.